The clone carrying this T cell receptor beta chain was seen a single time. The length of the CDR3 is 14 residues. V was shortened by 4 bases and J by 0 bases, with 10 bases between the two germline ends. CDR1 is SNHLY, CDR2 FYNNEI, per germline. Authors' processing steps: Estimation of nucleated cell counts relied on the amplification of reference gene primers. Measured with immunoSEQ multiplex PCR; TCRdb has only the in-frame clones, and not every one. The V and J calls and clone size come from that table; D and trimming were worked out from the DNA. The sample consists of some 150,000 clones, roughly 88% of them appearing once. This specimen belongs to a study of blood T cell repertoires in COVID-19. Study summary: Acute and convalescent COVID-19 specimens originated in the United States, Italy and Spain.

This TCR was sampled from a woman aged 45-59 years with acute or convalescent COVID-19. The J gene is TRBJ2-7, the V gene TRBV2, with a possible D match to TRBD1 (5 bases). Sequencing was performed on peripheral blood. CDR3 coding DNA: TGTGCCAGCAGTGTGGGGCAGGTCTCCTACGAGCAGTACTTC. Amino acids: CASSVGQVSYEQYF.